The clone carrying this TCR beta chain was counted only a few times. What it binds is not known. V lost 0 bases and J lost 7; bases outside the gene matches: 5. CDR1 MNHEY and CDR2 SMNVEV come from the germline V gene (reference sequence). This CDR3 is 15 amino acids long. These data originate in a study of response to subunit inactivated influenza vaccine. TCRdb reprocessed the RT-PCR reads via MiXCR and lists one record per CDR3 protein. Of 800,000 to 1,000,000 distinct CDR3 sequences detected, about 20% appear once; the ten largest clones hold approximately 10%. Findings and caveats of the study: Only a handful of new T cells, the authors suggested, are recruited with each seasonal influenza vaccination.

The chain uses TRBV27 and TRBJ2-3, with 9 positions matching TRBD2. This sample comprised PBMCs from blood, obtained less than 6 days after vaccination. The TCR comes from a man aged 45-65 years who received an inactivated influenza vaccine. The CDR3 DNA reads TGTGCCAGCAGTTTATCGACTAGCGGTCGGCATACGCAGTATTTT. Its translation: CASSLSTSGRHTQYF.